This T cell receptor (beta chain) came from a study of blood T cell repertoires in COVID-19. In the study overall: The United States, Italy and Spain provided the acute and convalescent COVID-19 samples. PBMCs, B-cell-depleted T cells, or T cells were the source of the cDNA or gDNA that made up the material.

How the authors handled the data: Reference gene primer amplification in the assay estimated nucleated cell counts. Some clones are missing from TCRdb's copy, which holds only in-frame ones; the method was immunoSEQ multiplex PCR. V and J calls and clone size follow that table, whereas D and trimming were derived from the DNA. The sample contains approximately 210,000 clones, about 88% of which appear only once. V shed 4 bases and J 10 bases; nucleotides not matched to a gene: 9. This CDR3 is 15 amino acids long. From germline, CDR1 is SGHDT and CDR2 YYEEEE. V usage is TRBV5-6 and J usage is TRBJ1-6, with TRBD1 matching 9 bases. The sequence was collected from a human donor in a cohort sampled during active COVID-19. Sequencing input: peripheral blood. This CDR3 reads CASSLGQGSQSPLHF. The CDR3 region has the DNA TGTGCCAGCAGCCTGGGACAGGGTAGTCAATCACCCCTCCACTTT.